This T cell receptor beta chain was recovered during a study of cytomegalovirus exposure and HLA in healthy donors. Study-level information: Earlier, approximately 180 million T cells were analyzed, and more than 100 million unique TCR beta sequences were found among them. Notes on the study in general: Three CMV-associated chains proved CMV antigen-specific in vitro.

PCR was performed using 60 Vbeta and 13 Jbeta primers. Libraries were prepared by immunoSEQ multiplex PCR; TCRdb keeps only in-frame clonotypes and omits some of them. The sample shows over 85,000 clones, 69% of them seen only once. Germline V gene lookup returns CDR1 LGHNA and CDR2 YNFKEQ. This CDR3 is built from 14 residues. About this clone: Antigen specificity is unknown. The junction and the germline gene differ at one end; a read error may be behind it.

Source material: PBMCs. This sequence joins TRBV4-2 and TRBJ1-2; 9 bases map to TRBD1. The TCR originated in a female donor in good health and CMV-seronegative. CDR3 bases: TGTGCCAGCAGCCAAGGGGACAGGGACTACGGCTACACCTTC. Amino acid sequence: CASSQGDRDYGYTF.